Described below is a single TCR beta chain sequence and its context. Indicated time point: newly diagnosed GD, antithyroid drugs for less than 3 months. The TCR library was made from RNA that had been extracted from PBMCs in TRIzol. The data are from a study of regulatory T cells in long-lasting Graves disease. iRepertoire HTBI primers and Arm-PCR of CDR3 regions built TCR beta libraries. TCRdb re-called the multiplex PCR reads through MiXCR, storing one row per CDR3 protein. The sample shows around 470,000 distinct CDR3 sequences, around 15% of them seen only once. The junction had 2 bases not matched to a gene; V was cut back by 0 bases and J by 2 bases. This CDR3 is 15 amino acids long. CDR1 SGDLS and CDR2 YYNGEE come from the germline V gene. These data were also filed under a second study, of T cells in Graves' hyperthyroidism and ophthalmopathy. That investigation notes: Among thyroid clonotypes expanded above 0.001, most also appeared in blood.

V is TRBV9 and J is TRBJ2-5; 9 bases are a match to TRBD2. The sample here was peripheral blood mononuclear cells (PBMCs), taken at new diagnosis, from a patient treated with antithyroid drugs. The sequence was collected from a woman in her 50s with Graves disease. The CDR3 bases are TGTGCCAGCAGCGTAGTTGCGGGGGGGCAAGAGACCCAGTACTTC. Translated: CASSVVAGGQETQYF.